This TCR beta chain originates from a study of human T cells and chemical hapten exposure (dated by TCRdb to the early 2020s). General notes on the study: For sensitization, 2% DPC in acetone was applied to a roughly 2 cm by roughly 2 cm area of upper inner arm skin. Blood for TCR sequencing was provided by twenty-nine alopecia patients at one to four time points (pre-sensitization, 2, 6 and 24 weeks). Patients additionally received weekly therapeutic DPC doses to the scalp throughout the approximately 25-week study period. Patch testing was performed on the upper back with Finn chambers containing 0.01% DPC, and the patch tests were scored after 6 days according to International Contact Dermatitis Research Group standards. Most of the patients in the cohort were female, and the cohort covered alopecia areata with under or over 50% scalp involvement, alopecia totalis and alopecia universalis. Libraries were pooled for sequencing, and variation in per-sample TCR yields was attributed mainly to small differences in library volumes within the pool. In alopecia patients, the study followed how the peripheral blood TCR repertoire changed in vivo over primary and secondary sensitization to diphenylcyclopropenone (DPC), a hapten. Blood samples were taken from patients before sensitization (week 0) and at 2, 6 and about 24 weeks after DPC sensitization. Paper-wide results and their limitations: After repeated subsampling, the strength of the expansion versus patch-test correlation and the threshold at which it became significant changed. DPC sensitization did not change how many TCRs were above 1 in 1000 frequency, and no evidence was found of alterations in global repertoire structure. Compared with pre-sensitization or healthy control sets, expanded TCRs formed significantly more large CDR3 similarity clusters, which is consistent with antigen-driven responses. The number of PT1 expanded TCRs positively correlated with patch test score, significant at thresholds 8, 16 and 32 but not 4. Alopecia, a presumed autoimmune disease, was present in all patients, so the immune response of the patients might differ from that of healthy individuals.

V is shortened by 3 bases, J by 2 bases, and the region joining them spans 9 bases. Spanning cysteine to phenylalanine, the CDR3 consists of 13 amino acids. The retained sequence is limited to the CDR3, 39 bases, with the frame set at the first base. CDR1 DFQATT and CDR2 SNEGSKA were looked up in the germline V gene (reference sequence). This clonotype showed up just a few times. Its binding antigen is unknown. Qualities for individual bases were not recorded, and no much larger clone is one base off. The time point label, as the study defines it: pre-sensitization, week 0. The label giving this sample's treatment or condition can be read as: therapeutic diphenylcyclopropenone sensitization with weekly scalp DPC. At each patch-test visit, blood was drawn before the patch test was applied. Patients were considered eligible if aged 18 to 70, diagnosed with alopecia and deemed suitable for DPC therapy, and patients were excluded if pregnant. Unfractionated whole blood was collected in Tempus Blood RNA tubes, and total RNA was extracted from that blood.

Library preparation used RACE. The data were produced on a NextSeq 500. During library preparation, unique molecular identifiers were attached to individual cDNA molecules so that TCRs could be counted in a quantitative, reproducible way. For every blood RNA sample, sequencing covered both the TCR alpha and TCR beta chains. The source study handled its data this way. A median of roughly 98,000 TCRs per sample was observed, with a range of about 23,224 to 690,600. The Decombinator software suite was used to annotate the V, J and CDR3 of the TCR reads. For the PS versus PT1 abundance plots, all samples were subsampled to the same number of TCRs (28,000). Expanded TCRs were defined as absent before sensitization and observed at least eight times at the 2-week time point. Using fastp trimming at Q25 and MiXCR clonotype assembly, TCRdb reanalyzed the public sequencing data and kept in-frame beta chains. Each entry merges the rows of one CDR3 protein and shows their most common DNA and genes. TCRdb, not the authors, supplied the V and J calls. Within this sample are around 92,000 distinct CDR3 sequences, with roughly 10% of them counted one time only. Under 3.5% of the sample lies in the top ten.

The sequence joins TRBV20-1 to TRBJ2-3, with the identity of the D gene unclear. The specimen was whole blood, collected in connection with sensitization to the hapten diphenylcyclopropenone (DPC). The source is a woman aged 55-70 years with alopecia areata. Some clones in this sample may be carry-over from other donors' samples. The CDR3 region has the sequence CSASLRTTDTQYF. The DNA sequence is given as TGCAGTGCTAGTCTGCGCACCACAGATACGCAGTATTTT.